This T cell receptor (beta chain) was retrieved from a study of shared clonotypes between healthy human individuals. Across the whole study: Three plates each covered CD4 naive and memory; CD8 naive two, CD8 memory one. Findings and limits, study-wide: On the whole, naive subsets had larger estimated richness than memory subsets had.

Deep level was the assay's run setting. Some 28,000 T cell genomes (approximately 0.2 ug DNA) went into each sorted-subset replicate. Here immunoSEQ multiplex PCR was the method, and the copy in TCRdb shows in-frame clones only, minus some. The sample consists of fewer than 1.6 million clones, 98% to 99% of them appearing once. CDR1 is SEHNR, CDR2 FQNEAQ, per germline (reference sequence). The ends were cut back, 1 base at V and 7 bases at J, with 5 bases in the middle. The CDR3 runs to 12 residues. Points on this clone: The antigen is unknown.

The chain combines TRBV7-9 with TRBJ1-5; the D is unclear. The sequenced sample consisted of naive CD4+ T cells sorted from blood. The sample's subset: CD45RA+ positively selected. This clonotype was sampled from a man aged 25-45 years in good health. The CDR3 loop is CASSLGPQPQHF. The CDR3 nucleotides read TGTGCCAGCAGCTTAGGCCCCCAGCCCCAGCATTTT.